This T cell receptor beta chain was identified during a study of immune heterogeneity within non-small cell lung tumors (dated by TCRdb to 2016 to 2018). A note on the overall study: Histology comprised a handful of squamous cell carcinomas, about nine non-squamous carcinomas and 1 tumor not otherwise specified. To look at intratumoral immune heterogeneity, the study ran whole-exome sequencing, RNA-seq and TCR beta repertoire sequencing on several spatially distinct regions taken from every NSCLC tumor. TCR repertoire analysis included 57 tumor loci from about 15 patients, whereas transcriptome data included only 45 or so loci from eleven to twelve patients. Binding of neoantigens to the HLA alleles of each patient was predicted with netMHCpan-3.0 for mutant peptides of 8 to 11 amino acids.

Cut back by 5 bases and 3 bases, the V and J ends lie 10 bases apart. The germline V gene encodes CDR1 SQVTM and CDR2 ANQGSEA. The CDR3 sequence holds 12 residues, the cysteine and phenylalanine included. Here the CDR3 DNA is all that survives: 36 bases in frame from base 1. Genomic DNA was extracted from bulk tumor tissue and used as the TCR template, and roughly 600 ng gDNA was amplified per sample. During surgery, multiple biopsies were taken from each primary tumor and placed as far apart as possible within the tumor mass. Patients in the study cohort, which was described as untreated, were newly diagnosed NSCLC cases going through curative surgery. The samples came from fewer than 16 patients with newly diagnosed non-small cell lung cancer who were having surgery intended to be curative. Two independent pathologists reviewed the resected tumor masses. Only high-quality DNA and RNA samples were carried forward to sequencing.

This clonotype turned up a few times. Its antigen is unknown. Base qualities were left out, and no much larger clone turns up one base away. Summary of the overall study and its limitations: A moderate positive correlation (R 0.3 to 0.35), which was statistically significant, linked local T-cell repertoire clonality to local tumor mutational burden. Identical dominant CDR3B clonotypes recurred across loci within a patient, yet different tumor locations also harbored unique high-frequency clones. For the most part, high-frequency TCR beta clonotypes differed from one individual patient to another.

The TCR beta CDR3 region was amplified with a multiplex PCR system whose first round of about 9 cycles used 32 V-gene forward primers and 13 J-gene reverse primers. The first PCR round was done with a QIAGEN Multiplex PCR Kit, and the primer sequences were filed in Chinese patent CN105087789A. A second PCR round added Illumina universal primers using the Phusion High-Fidelity PCR Kit. TCR libraries were paired-end sequenced at 151 bp read length on the Illumina HiSeq X Ten platform. Under the source paper's analysis protocol: Cutadapt was used to discard reads without multiplex PCR primers, PEAR merged the read pairs, and MiXCR with default settings called the CDR3 regions. Shannon entropy measured repertoire diversity, and clonality was calculated as one minus the Shannon entropy divided by the ln of the count of productive unique sequences. Clonotypes present at frequencies of at least 0.5% were defined as dominant or high-frequency T-cell clones. The public reads were quality trimmed at Q25 with fastp and then assembled into clones with MiXCR by TCRdb, keeping productive beta chains. Here each entry gathers all rows of one CDR3 protein and keeps the most common genes and DNA. The V and J calls and clone size come from TCRdb's table, not from the authors' own analysis. The sample includes roughly 13,000 distinct CDR3 sequences, with around a quarter observed a single time. Jointly, the top ten make up over 10% of the sample.

The sequencing input was lung tumor tissue. This sequence originates from a man in his fifties or sixties with non-small cell lung cancer. The V and J genes are TRBV29-1 and TRBJ2-5; there is no confident call for the D gene. The sequenced DNA: TGCAGCGTTTCCGGGTTAGAAGAGACCCAGTACTTC. It codes for CSVSGLEETQYF.